This T cell receptor beta chain emerged from a study of blood T cell repertoires in COVID-19. Study information: The study drew acute and convalescent COVID-19 samples from the United States, Italy and Spain. PBMCs, B-cell-depleted T cells, or T cells provided the cDNA or gDNA that made up the material.

The CDR3 loop spans 12 amino acids. Germline-derived CDR1 and CDR2 are LNHDA and SQIVND (reference sequence). V lost 9 bases, J lost 6 bases, and 7 bases stayed unmatched. Source study methods: Reference gene primer amplification in the assay estimated nucleated cell counts. Measured with immunoSEQ multiplex PCR; TCRdb has only the in-frame clones, and not every one. The V and J calls and clone size were taken over from that table, and D and trimming were inferred from the DNA. The repertoire holds around 140,000 clones, with approximately 84% as singletons. Specimen: peripheral blood. The receptor was derived from a woman older than 75 with acute or convalescent COVID-19. This rearrangement joins TRBV19 to TRBJ1-1; 7 bases align to TRBD1. The CDR3 protein is CASRRQGAEAFF. The DNA of the CDR3 is TGTGCCAGCCGGAGGCAGGGGGCTGAAGCTTTCTTT.